This TCR beta chain is drawn from a study of blood T cell repertoires in COVID-19. Donors of Cohort 3 who recovered were those that had two negative PCRs, clearance, or symptom resolution. TCRdb keeps only in-frame clones here, not all; method: immunoSEQ multiplex PCR. The repertoire holds about 200,000 clones, approximately 84% seen once, with less than 9.5% in the top ten. This clone was observed a single time. The specimen was PBMCs or T cells enriched from blood (not recorded which). This TCR derives from a man aged 40-49 years who had recovered from COVID-19.

For the CDR3, the DNA is TGTGCCAGCAAATATTACGAGGGGGACAATCAGCCCCAGCATTTT. This codes for CASKYYEGDNQPQHF. This rearrangement joins TRBV6-5 to TRBJ1-5; a possible D gene is TRBD1 (6 bases). Trimming removed 7 bases at V and 3 bases at J, with 16 bases between. Looked up from germline, CDR1 is MNHEY and CDR2 is SVGAGI. The CDR3 contains 15 residues.